The present TCR beta chain was sequenced within a study of CD4 T cell repertoires in COVID-19. In the case of this clone: As yet, its antigen is unknown.

Study-level points and caveats: Two or all three memory subsets shared several highly expanded SARS-CoV-2-reactive clonotypes.

The protocol was immunoSEQ multiplex PCR, while the TCRdb copy is restricted to in-frame clones and leaves out a portion. Here the sample spans some 71,000 clones, about four fifths being singletons. This CDR3 has 12 residues. Trimming took 0 bases from V and 3 from J, leaving 3 bases between them. CDR1 and CDR2 (germline): SGHDT, YYEEEE. Material: CD4+ T cells from peripheral blood, obtained after recovery from COVID-19. The origin of this receptor is a human donor who had COVID-19. V and J are TRBV5-6 and TRBJ2-5; unclear D gene. The CDR3 region is CASSLGEETQYF. The CDR3 DNA sequence: TGTGCCAGCAGCTTGGGGGAAGAGACCCAGTACTTC.